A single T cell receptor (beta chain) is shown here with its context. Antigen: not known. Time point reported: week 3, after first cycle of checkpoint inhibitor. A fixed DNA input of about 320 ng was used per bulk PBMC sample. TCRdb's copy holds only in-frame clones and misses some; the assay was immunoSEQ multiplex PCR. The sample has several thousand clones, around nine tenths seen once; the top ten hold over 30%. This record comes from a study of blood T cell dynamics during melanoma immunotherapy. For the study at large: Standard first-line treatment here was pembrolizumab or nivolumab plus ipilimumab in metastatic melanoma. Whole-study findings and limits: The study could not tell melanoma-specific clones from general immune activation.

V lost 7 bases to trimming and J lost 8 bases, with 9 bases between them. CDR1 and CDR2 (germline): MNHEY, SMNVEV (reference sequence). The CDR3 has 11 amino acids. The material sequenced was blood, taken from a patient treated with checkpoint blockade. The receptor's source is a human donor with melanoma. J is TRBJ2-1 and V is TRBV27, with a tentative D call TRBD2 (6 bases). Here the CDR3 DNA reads TGTGCCAGCACTCCGGGGGATGAGCAGTTCTTC. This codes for CASTPGDEQFF.